These 20 T cell receptor beta chains originate from one sample sequenced in a study of blood T cell repertoires in COVID-19. The repertoire was sequenced with immunoSEQ multiplex PCR; TCRdb's copy has only in-frame clones and lacks some. The data contain 30,000 to 40,000 clones, under 90% of them seen just once; the ten biggest clones take up approximately 1.6%. The sequenced sample consisted of peripheral blood. The receptor source for this set is a man aged 55-75 years with COVID-19, enrolled during active disease.

The chain carries TRBV10-3 and TRBJ2-2; 12 bases fit TRBD2. This CDR3 has 15 amino acids. V dropped 7 bases and J dropped 2; count of bases not matched to a gene: 2. The germline gives CDR1 ENHRY, CDR2 SYGVKD. CDR3 DNA: TGTGCCATCACGGGACTAGCGGGTAACACCGGGGAGCTGTTTTTT. Its translation: CAITGLAGNTGELFF.

This chain connects TRBV7-2 to TRBJ2-7, with TRBD2 identical over 13 bases. Per germline, CDR1 SGHTA and CDR2 FQGNSA. The CDR3 totals 15 residues. V trimming: 5 bases; J trimming: 9 bases; junction bases outside the gene matches: 10. In nucleotides, the CDR3 is TGTGCCAGCAGCCCACCCGGGACTAGCGGGACGGTGCAGTACTTC. Translated, it gives CASSPPGTSGTVQYF.

The chain is built from TRBV7-3 and TRBJ2-1, with 8 bases lining up with TRBD2. The CDR3 length is 15 residues. CDR1 and CDR2 from the germline V gene are SGHTA and FQGTGA. V was pared by 2 bases and J by 5 bases, with 5 bases of the junction left unmatched. The CDR3, as DNA: TGTGCCAGCAGCTTATACGGGACTAGAAACAATGAGCAGTTCTTC. Protein product: CASSLYGTRNNEQFF.

V is TRBV5-1 and J is TRBJ2-1; D is perhaps TRBD2 (6 bases). V lost 4 bases and J lost 7, with 21 bases in between. Germline CDR1 SGHRS, CDR2 YFSETQ. The CDR3 length is 16 residues. CDR3 bases: TGCGCCAGCAGCCCAGCAGGAGGGCCTAGGTTGAATGAGCAGTTCTTC. This translates into CASSPAGGPRLNEQFF.

The table lists this clone with a few counts. The chain uses TRBV11-1 and TRBJ1-1, with D unresolved. The V end was cut by 6 bases, the J end by 1 base, with 15 bases between. From germline, CDR1 is SGHAT and CDR2 FQDESV (reference sequence). This CDR3 spans 15 amino acids. CDR3 sequence: CASSQGGGWNTEAFF. The DNA for the CDR3 is TGTGCCAGCAGTCAAGGTGGAGGGTGGAACACTGAAGCTTTCTTT.

CDR3 sequence (DNA): TGTGCCAGCGGGAACCCGATTGAGGGACAGGGGGGCAACGAGCAGTACTTC. Translating gives CASGNPIEGQGGNEQYF. This chain links TRBV9 with TRBJ2-7; 11 bases fit TRBD1. The CDR3 runs 17 residues. Germline V CDR1 and CDR2: SGDLS, YYNGEE. Trimming removed 7 bases from V and 5 bases from J; junction bases left unmatched: 17.

V usage is TRBV29-1 and J usage is TRBJ1-1, with D possibly being TRBD1 (5 bases). The V gene lost 6 bases and the J gene lost 8 bases, with 13 bases spanning the gap. The CDR3 runs to 11 residues. Germline-derived CDR1 and CDR2 are SQVTM and ANQGSEA. CDR3 in amino acids: CSVEGQTEAFF. The CDR3 bases are TGCAGCGTGGAGGGGCAAACCGAAGCTTTCTTT. The variable domain in full, with the rest retrieved from reference TRBV29-1 and TRBJ1-1, is SAVISQKPSRDICQRGTSLTIQCQVDSQVTMMFWYRQQPGQSLTLIATANQGSEATYESGFVIDKFPISRPNLTFSTLTVSNMSPEDSSIYLCSVEGQTEAFFGQGTRLTVV.

The chain couples TRBV5-6 to TRBJ1-5; 10 nucleotides match TRBD1. Looked up from germline, CDR1 is SGHDT and CDR2 is YYEEEE. The V and J ends lost 3 bases and 7 bases, in that order; junction bases with no gene match: 7. This CDR3 contains 15 residues. The CDR3 nucleotides are TGTGCCAGCAGCTCCCGGGACAGGGGCTGGCAGCCCCAGCATTTT. Protein sequence: CASSSRDRGWQPQHF.

V and J are TRBV3-1 (or the pseudogene TRBV3-2) and TRBJ1-4; 8 bases line up with TRBD1. CDR3 length: 20 amino acids. CDR1 is LGHDT and CDR2 is YNNKEL in the germline V gene (reference sequence). J was trimmed by 8 bases and V by 5 bases; bases with no gene match: 25. CDR3 sequence: CASSSTHPALGYRGGEKLFF. The DNA for the CDR3 is TGTGCCAGCAGCTCGACTCACCCGGCCCTCGGTTACAGGGGGGGGGAAAAACTGTTTTTT.

The gene calls are TRBV3-1 (or the pseudogene TRBV3-2) and TRBJ2-7; 11 bases fit TRBD2. Germline CDR1 and CDR2: LGHDT and YNNKEL (reference sequence). V gave up 5 bases and J gave up 4 bases; unmatched junction bases: 10. This CDR3 is 16 amino acids long. The CDR3 DNA follows: TGTGCCAGCAGCATCAACCCTGGGACTAGCGGTTACGAGCAGTACTTC. Its translation is CASSINPGTSGYEQYF.

The CDR3 nucleotides are TGTGCCAGCTCACCAGACAGGGCCAGATCCTACGAGCAGTACTTC. Translating gives CASSPDRARSYEQYF. The chain couples TRBV18 to TRBJ2-7, with TRBD1 matching 7 bases. The CDR3 length is 15 residues. V dropped 2 bases and J dropped 1; count of bases not matched to a gene: 5. Germline CDR1 and CDR2: KGHSH and LQKENI.

The rearrangement uses TRBV27 and TRBJ2-7, with 11 nucleotides matching TRBD2. Germline CDR1 is MNHEY and CDR2 is SMNVEV (reference sequence). V gave up 5 bases and J gave up 2 bases; unmatched junction bases: 8. This CDR3 is 16 amino acids long. The CDR3 sequence is CASSTLAGGNPYEQYF. DNA for the CDR3: TGTGCCAGCAGTACCCTAGCGGGAGGTAACCCCTACGAGCAGTACTTC.

This sequence joins TRBV24-1 and TRBJ2-3, with D unresolved. The CDR3 has 13 amino acids. The germline V and J ends were trimmed by 5 bases and 1 base, with 6 bases remaining between them. Germline V gene sequence: CDR1 KGHDR, CDR2 SFDVKD. CDR3 bases: TGTGCCACCAGTGCCCGGGGCACAGATACGCAGTATTTT. It is translated as CATSARGTDTQYF.

In regard to this clone: At one boundary the junction diverges from the germline segment, which might be a read error. This chain connects TRBV20-1 to TRBJ1-1; D remains ambiguous. The CDR3 covers 10 residues. Germline V lookup: CDR1 DFQATT, CDR2 SNEGSKA (reference sequence). The DNA for the CDR3 is TGCAGTGCTAGGGAGAGGGCCACGGCGTTT. The encoded protein is CSARERATAF.

The sample holds a few counts of this clone. This chain links TRBV11-2 with TRBJ2-5, with 7 bases matching TRBD2. Germline V gene sequence: CDR1 SGHAT, CDR2 FQNNGV. J was trimmed by 5 bases and V by 0 bases; bases with no gene match: 6. This CDR3 region has 15 residues. CDR3 DNA: TGTGCCAGCAGCTTAGATCGCGGGAGCGTCGAGACCCAGTACTTC. As protein: CASSLDRGSVETQYF.

This clone came up once. The chain carries TRBV5-8 and TRBJ2-7, with D perhaps matching TRBD1 (5 bases). This CDR3 comprises 15 residues. Germline V lookup: CDR1 SGHTS, CDR2 YDEGEE. V was trimmed by 0 bases and J by 3 bases, leaving 13 bases between them. The CDR3 is CASSLGGQGIYEQYF. DNA of the CDR3: TGTGCCAGCAGCTTGGGGGGCCAGGGTATCTACGAGCAGTACTTC.

This clone was seen more than once but under ten times. The chain combines TRBV2 with TRBJ1-5; no clear D. The V gene lost 9 bases and the J gene lost 2 bases, with 14 bases spanning the gap. Per germline, CDR1 SNHLY and CDR2 FYNNEI. The CDR3 runs to 14 residues. In DNA, the CDR3 is TGTGCCAGTGGCGGCGGGGTTCGCAATCAGCCCCAGCATTTT. Translation: CASGGGVRNQPQHF.

V and J are TRBV27 and TRBJ2-3; unclear D gene. Germline V gene data show CDR1 as MNHEY and CDR2 as SMNVEV (reference sequence). The V end was cut by 4 bases, the J end by 0 bases, with 11 bases between. CDR3 length: 15 residues. The CDR3 DNA sequence: TGTGCCAGCAGTTCACGCGGAACTAGCACAGATACGCAGTATTTT. Its translation is CASSSRGTSTDTQYF.

The chain recombines TRBV19 with TRBJ1-1; a possible D gene is TRBD1 (6 bases). Germline CDR1 and CDR2: LNHDA and SQIVND (reference sequence). This CDR3 spans 12 amino acids. V lost 4 bases to trimming and J lost 8 bases, with 11 bases between them. CDR3 amino acids: CASSTRTAEAFF. CDR3 nucleotide sequence: TGTGCCAGTAGTACCCGGACAGCCGAAGCTTTCTTT.

The DNA for the CDR3 is TGTGCCAGCAGCTTACTGTCGGGACAGGGGTCAAACCAGCCCCAGCATTTT. Its protein is CASSLLSGQGSNQPQHF. This sequence joins TRBV7-9 and TRBJ1-5, with 10 positions matching TRBD1. V gave up 2 bases and J gave up 7 bases; unmatched junction bases: 11. The CDR3 is 17 residues long. In germline, CDR1 is SEHNR, CDR2 FQNEAQ (reference sequence). The full variable domain, rest sourced from reference TRBV7-9 and TRBJ1-5, is DTGVSQNPRHKITKRGQNVTFRCDPISEHNRLYWYRQTLGQGPEFLTYFQNEAQLEKSRLLSDRFSAERPKGSFSTLEIQRTEQGDSAMYLCASSLLSGQGSNQPQHFGDGTRLSIL.